A single sample is the source of the 19 T cell receptor beta chains below, sequenced in a study of T cell repertoires in cytomegalovirus infection. Using its own MiXCR run on the reads, TCRdb lists one record per CDR3 protein. The table lists about 280,000 distinct CDR3 sequences, 22% of them singletons. The antigens of these receptors remain unknown. Source: cultured PBMCs, taken from culture after CMV antigen stimulation. These receptors were collected from a human donor in good health (CMV status not recorded). Some clones in this sample may be carry-over from other donors' samples.

This clonotype was counted ten times or more. V gene TRBV7-2 combines with J gene TRBJ1-2; D is possibly TRBD1 (5 bases). The CDR3 contains 15 residues. Trimming pared 3 bases from V and 6 bases from J, leaving 17 bases between. Germline V gene sequence: CDR1 SGHTA, CDR2 FQGNSA. In DNA form, the CDR3 reads TGTGCCAGCAGCTTGGCGACGGGGGTGAGGGATGGCTACACCTTC. It specifies CASSLATGVRDGYTF.

The rearrangement links TRBV7-2 to TRBJ2-1; 7 bases fit TRBD1. Gene TRBJ2-7 matches the end of the DNA better, so the J call may be wrong. This CDR3 contains 16 residues. Germline V lookup: CDR1 SGHTA, CDR2 FQGNSA. In nucleotides, the CDR3 is TGTGCCAGCAGCTTAGCCTCCGGGACAGCGTCATTTAAGCAGTACTTC. It encodes CASSLASGTASFKQYF.

The chain employs TRBV20-1 and TRBJ2-3, with 7 bases that match TRBD2. Germline CDR1 reads DFQATT; CDR2 reads SNEGSKA (reference sequence). CDR3 length: 15 amino acids. V trimming: 1 base; J trimming: 0 bases; junction bases outside the gene matches: 4. CDR3 in DNA: TGCAGTGCTAGAGCGCCTAGCGGCAGCACAGATACGCAGTATTTT. Translated, it gives CSARAPSGSTDTQYF.

The chain employs TRBV6-2 or TRBV6-3 and TRBJ2-1; 8 bases fit TRBD2. The CDR3 length is 17 residues. Germline V gene sequence: CDR1 MNHEY, CDR2 SVGEGT. V was pared by 5 bases and J by 6 bases, with 15 bases of the junction left unmatched. Here the CDR3 reads CASSPYPPGLVSNEQFF. As DNA, the CDR3 is TGTGCCAGCAGTCCATATCCACCGGGACTAGTGTCCAATGAGCAGTTCTTC.

Many counts were recorded for this clonotype. The V gene is TRBV6-1, the J gene TRBJ2-1; TRBD1 aligns across 8 bases. The CDR3 has 15 residues. V was clipped by 5 bases and J by 7 bases; unmatched bases: 10. CDR1 MNHNS and CDR2 SASEGT come from the germline V gene. This CDR3 reads CASSTAGGAYNEQFF. The CDR3, as DNA: TGTGCCAGCAGTACAGCAGGGGGCGCTTATAATGAGCAGTTCTTC.

This clonotype was seen ten or more times. The chain joins TRBV27 to TRBJ1-1; D gene unclear. Germline-derived CDR1 and CDR2 are MNHEY and SMNVEV (reference sequence). V was clipped by 4 bases and J by 1 base, with 7 bases between them. The CDR3 is 13 residues long. This chain's CDR3 is CASSYVENTEAFF. DNA of the CDR3: TGTGCCAGCAGTTATGTCGAGAACACTGAAGCTTTCTTT.

This clonotype appeared many times. The chain combines TRBV12-3 or TRBV12-4 with TRBJ2-5; D call uncertain. V lost 0 bases and J lost 5, with 10 bases in between. The CDR3 has 14 residues. CDR3 loop: CASSLALRLETQYF. The CDR3 nucleotides are TGTGCCAGCAGTTTAGCGTTGCGGCTGGAGACCCAGTACTTC.

This clonotype was seen ten or more times. The CDR3, as DNA: TGTGCCAGCAGCGCTGAATCTCTACAGGGCCACGAGCAGTACTTC. Protein product: CASSAESLQGHEQYF. The chain couples TRBV7-2 to TRBJ2-7; possibly TRBD1 for D (6 bases). The CDR3 consists of 15 residues. Per the germline V gene, CDR1 is SGHTA and CDR2 is FQGNSA. V was pared by 5 bases and J by 5 bases, with 19 bases between.

Many counts were recorded for this clonotype. V is TRBV7-2 and J is TRBJ1-5; no firm D call. The V gene lost 3 bases and the J gene lost 0 bases, with 6 bases spanning the gap. The CDR3 extends over 14 amino acids. Germline CDR1 is SGHTA and CDR2 is FQGNSA. This chain's CDR3 is CASSFPYSNQPQHF. The CDR3 DNA reads TGTGCCAGCAGCTTCCCTTATAGCAATCAGCCCCAGCATTTT. Variable domain in full (rest from reference TRBV7-2 and TRBJ1-5): GAGVSQSPSNKVTEKGKDVELRCDPISGHTALYWYRQSLGQGLEFLIYFQGNSAPDKSGLPSDRFSAERTGGSVSTLTIQRTQQEDSAVYLCASSFPYSNQPQHFGDGTRLSIL.

A word on this clonotype: Given a much more abundant clone one base away, this may be a read error. CDR3 in amino acids: CASSGQGLNTVAFF. The CDR3 DNA reads TGTGCCAGCAGCGGACAGGGTCTAAACACTGTAGCTTTCTTT. The chain is built from TRBV7-2 and TRBJ1-1, with 8 bases identical to TRBD1. Germline loops: CDR1 SGHTA, CDR2 FQGNSA. This CDR3 contains 14 residues. Supplemented by reference TRBV7-2 and TRBJ1-1, the full variable domain reads GAGVSQSPSNKVTEKGKDVELRCDPISGHTALYWYRQSLGQGLEFLIYFQGNSAPDKSGLPSDRFSAERTGGSVSTLTIQRTQQEDSAVYLCASSGQGLNTVAFFGQGTRLTVV.

This clonotype was detected only once. Possible read error: a much larger clone is one base away. This rearrangement joins TRBV6-6 to TRBJ2-1, with 9 bases fitting TRBD2. CDR1 is MNHNY, CDR2 SVGAGI, per germline (reference sequence). Losses at the gene ends were 0 bases for V and 16 bases for J; bases not matched to a gene: 10. The CDR3 loop spans 14 amino acids. The CDR3, as DNA: TGTGCCAGCAGTTACTCCTCGTCACTTAGCGGGAGTTTCTTC. As protein: CASSYSSSLSGSFF.

This clonotype was recorded once. One base away lies a much larger clone, so this may be a sequencing read error. The gene calls are TRBV7-2 and TRBJ2-1; tentative D call: TRBD2 (6 bases). Germline lookup yields CDR1 SGHTA and CDR2 FQGNSA. This CDR3 comprises 17 residues. V was trimmed by 5 bases and J by 8 bases, leaving 25 bases between them. CDR3 in DNA: TGTGCCAGCAGCCGTAGAGGTTTTGGGGCTAGCGCTTATGAGCAGTTCTTC. Its translation is CASSRRGFGASAYEQFF.

The genes are TRBV6-2 or TRBV6-3 and TRBJ2-1, with D possibly TRBD1 on 6 matching bases. V gave up 2 bases and J gave up 1 base, with 15 bases separating them. This CDR3 has 17 amino acids. CDR1 and CDR2 from the germline V gene are MNHEY and SVGEGT. The CDR3 protein is CASSYETGLRSYNEQFF. CDR3 DNA sequence: TGTGCCAGCAGTTACGAAACAGGGCTTAGGTCCTACAATGAGCAGTTCTTC.

This clonotype was seen repeatedly, ten times or more. J is TRBJ2-3 and V is TRBV6-1; 12 bases match TRBD2. CDR1 is MNHNS and CDR2 is SASEGT in the germline V gene. J was trimmed by 3 bases and V by 7 bases; bases with no gene match: 5. The CDR3 spans 15 residues. This CDR3 reads CASKLAGGRTDTQYF. CDR3 nucleotides: TGTGCCAGCAAGCTAGCGGGAGGGAGGACAGATACGCAGTATTTT.

The V gene is TRBV9, the J gene TRBJ2-5; 10 bases fit TRBD2. The CDR3 runs to 15 residues. The germline CDR1 and CDR2 sequences are SGDLS and YYNGEE. The V segment lost 0 bases and the J segment 2 bases; nucleotides outside the gene matches: 1. CDR3 loop: CASSVAAGGQETQYF. CDR3 bases: TGTGCCAGCAGCGTAGCAGCGGGAGGGCAAGAGACCCAGTACTTC.

The chain combines TRBV20-1 with TRBJ2-1; 12 bases match TRBD2. CDR1 is DFQATT, CDR2 SNEGSKA, per germline (reference sequence). Losses at the gene ends were 4 bases for V and 5 bases for J; bases not matched to a gene: 6. The CDR3 spans 15 residues. The CDR3 DNA is TGCAGTGCTAACAGACTAGCGGGAGCAGACAATGAGCAGTTCTTC. This codes for CSANRLAGADNEQFF.

V gene TRBV6-5 combines with J gene TRBJ2-5; 15 positions match TRBD2. Germline V gene lookup returns CDR1 MNHEY and CDR2 SVGAGI. V lost 2 bases to trimming and J lost 5 bases; unmatched junction nucleotides: 3. The CDR3 is made up of 16 amino acids. The CDR3 DNA follows: TGTGCCAGCAGTTACGGACTAGCGGGAGGGCCGGAGACCCAGTACTTC. It codes for CASSYGLAGGPETQYF.

This clonotype was recorded many times. The rearrangement uses TRBV7-8 and TRBJ2-1, with 9 nucleotides matching TRBD2. Germline V gene data show CDR1 as SGHVS and CDR2 as FQNEAQ. V lost 1 base to trimming and J lost 6 bases; unmatched junction nucleotides: 7. This CDR3 is 16 amino acids long. CDR3 residues: CASSLGLAGTINEQFF. In DNA, the CDR3 is TGTGCCAGCAGCTTAGGGCTAGCGGGAACCATCAATGAGCAGTTCTTC.

This clonotype occurred a few times. V gene TRBV6-1 combines with J gene TRBJ2-1, with D possibly being TRBD1 (6 bases). CDR1 and CDR2 from the germline V gene are MNHNS and SASEGT. This CDR3 has 11 residues. The germline V and J ends were trimmed by 7 bases and 8 bases, with 9 bases remaining between them. CDR3: CASTHRDEQFF. The CDR3 bases are TGTGCCAGCACCCACAGGGATGAGCAGTTCTTC.